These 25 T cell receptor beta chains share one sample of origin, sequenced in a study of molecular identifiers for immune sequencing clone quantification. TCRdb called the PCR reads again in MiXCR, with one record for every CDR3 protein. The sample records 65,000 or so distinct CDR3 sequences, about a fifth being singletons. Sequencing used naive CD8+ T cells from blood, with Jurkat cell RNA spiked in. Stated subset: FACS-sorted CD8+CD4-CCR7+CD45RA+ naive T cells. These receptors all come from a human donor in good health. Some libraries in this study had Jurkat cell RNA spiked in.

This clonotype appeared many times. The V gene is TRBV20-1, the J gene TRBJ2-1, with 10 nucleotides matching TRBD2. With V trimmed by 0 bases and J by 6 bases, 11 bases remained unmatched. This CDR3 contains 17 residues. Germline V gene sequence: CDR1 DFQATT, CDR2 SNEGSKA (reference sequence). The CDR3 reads CSARDLETSGKPNEQFF. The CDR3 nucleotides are TGCAGTGCTAGAGATCTGGAAACTAGCGGGAAGCCCAATGAGCAGTTCTTC.

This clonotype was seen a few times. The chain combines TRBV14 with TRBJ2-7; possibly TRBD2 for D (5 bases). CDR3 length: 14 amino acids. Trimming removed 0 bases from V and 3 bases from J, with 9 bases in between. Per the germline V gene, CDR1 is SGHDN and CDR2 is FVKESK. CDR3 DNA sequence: TGTGCCAGCAGCCAAGATGCACTAGTCTACGAGCAGTACTTC. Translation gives CASSQDALVYEQYF.

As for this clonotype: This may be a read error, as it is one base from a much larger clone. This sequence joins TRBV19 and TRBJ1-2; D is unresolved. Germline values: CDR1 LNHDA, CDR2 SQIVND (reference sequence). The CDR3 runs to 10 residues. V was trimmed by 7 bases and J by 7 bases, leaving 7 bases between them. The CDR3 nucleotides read TGTGCCAGTACGCACCGTGGCTACACCTTC. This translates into CASTHRGYTF.

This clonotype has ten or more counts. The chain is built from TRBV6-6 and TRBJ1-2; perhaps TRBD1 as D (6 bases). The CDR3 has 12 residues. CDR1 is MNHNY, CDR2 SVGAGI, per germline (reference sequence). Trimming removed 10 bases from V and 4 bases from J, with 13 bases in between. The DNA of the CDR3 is TGTGCCACCGGATCGGGGGCCTATGGCTACACCTTC. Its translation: CATGSGAYGYTF.

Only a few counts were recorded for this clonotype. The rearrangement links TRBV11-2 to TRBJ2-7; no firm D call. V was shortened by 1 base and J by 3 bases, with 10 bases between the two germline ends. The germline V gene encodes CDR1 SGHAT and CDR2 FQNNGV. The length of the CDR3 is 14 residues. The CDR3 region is CASSLGSSSYEQYF. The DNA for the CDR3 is TGTGCCAGCAGCTTAGGCTCTTCTAGCTACGAGCAGTACTTC.

The CDR3 loop is CASRLAGSYEQYF. The CDR3 coding sequence is TGTGCCAGCAGACTAGCGGGGTCCTACGAGCAGTACTTC. V gene TRBV12-3 or TRBV12-4 combines with J gene TRBJ2-7, with TRBD2 matching 10 bases. The CDR3 extends over 13 amino acids. Trimming cost V 6 bases and J 1 base; bases outside gene matches: 0.

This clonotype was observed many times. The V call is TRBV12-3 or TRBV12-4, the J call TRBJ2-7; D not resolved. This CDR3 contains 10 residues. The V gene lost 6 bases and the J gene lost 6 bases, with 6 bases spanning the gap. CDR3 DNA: TGTGCCAGCAGGTGGGGCGAGCAGTACTTC. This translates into CASRWGEQYF.

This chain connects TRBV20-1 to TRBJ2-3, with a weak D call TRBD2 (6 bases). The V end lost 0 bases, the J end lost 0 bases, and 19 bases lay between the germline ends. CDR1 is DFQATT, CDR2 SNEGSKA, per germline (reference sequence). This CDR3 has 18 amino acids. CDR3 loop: CSARDRTCGIHSTDTQYF. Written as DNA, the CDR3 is TGCAGTGCTAGAGACAGGACTTGCGGGATTCATAGCACAGATACGCAGTATTTT.

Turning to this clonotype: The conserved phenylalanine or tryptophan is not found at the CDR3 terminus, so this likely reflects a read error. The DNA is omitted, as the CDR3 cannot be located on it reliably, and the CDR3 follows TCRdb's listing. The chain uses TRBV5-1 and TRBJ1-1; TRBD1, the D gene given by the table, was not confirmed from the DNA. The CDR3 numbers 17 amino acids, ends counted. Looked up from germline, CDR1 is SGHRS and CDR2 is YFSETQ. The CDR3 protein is CASSTRTGGTMNTEALS.

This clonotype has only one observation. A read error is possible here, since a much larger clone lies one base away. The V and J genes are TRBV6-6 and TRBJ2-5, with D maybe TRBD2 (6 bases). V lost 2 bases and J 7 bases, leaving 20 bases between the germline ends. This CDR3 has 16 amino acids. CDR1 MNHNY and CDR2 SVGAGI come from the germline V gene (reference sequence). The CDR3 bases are TGTGCCAGCAGTTACCACGTGAGCTTGTCGCGGGGGACCCAGTACTTC. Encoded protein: CASSYHVSLSRGTQYF.

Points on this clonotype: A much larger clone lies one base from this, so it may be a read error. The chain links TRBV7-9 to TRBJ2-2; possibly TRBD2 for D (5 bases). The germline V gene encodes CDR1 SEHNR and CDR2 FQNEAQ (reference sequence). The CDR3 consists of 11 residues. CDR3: CASPISGELYF. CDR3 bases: TGTGCCAGTCCCATATCCGGGGAGCTGTATTTT.

The CDR3 loop is CASIGLAGLGIGEQFF. DNA of the CDR3: TGTGCCAGCATCGGACTAGCGGGACTGGGGATAGGTGAGCAGTTCTTC. V usage is TRBV7-9 and J usage is TRBJ2-1, with TRBD2 matching over 12 bases. Germline V gene data show CDR1 as SEHNR and CDR2 as FQNEAQ (reference sequence). This CDR3 is 16 amino acids long. The V gene end was trimmed by 7 bases and the J gene end by 9 bases; junction bases not matched to a gene: 13.

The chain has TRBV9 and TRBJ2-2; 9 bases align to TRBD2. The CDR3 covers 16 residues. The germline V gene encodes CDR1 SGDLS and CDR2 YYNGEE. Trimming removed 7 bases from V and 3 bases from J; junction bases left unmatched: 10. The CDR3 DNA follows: TGTGCCAGCCAGGATGGCTTAGCGGGAGACACCGGGGAGCTGTTTTTT. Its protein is CASQDGLAGDTGELFF. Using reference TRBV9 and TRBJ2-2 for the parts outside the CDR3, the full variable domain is DSGVTQTPKHLITATGQRVTLRCSPRSGDLSVYWYQQSLDQGLQFLIQYYNGEERAKGNILERFSAQQFPDLHSELNLSSLELGDSALYFCASQDGLAGDTGELFFGEGSRLTVL.

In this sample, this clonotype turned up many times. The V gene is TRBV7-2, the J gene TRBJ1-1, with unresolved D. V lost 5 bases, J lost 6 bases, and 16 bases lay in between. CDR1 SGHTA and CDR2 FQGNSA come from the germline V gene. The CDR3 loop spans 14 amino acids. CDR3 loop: CASSPTGALSEAFF. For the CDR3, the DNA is TGTGCCAGCAGCCCGACCGGCGCGTTGTCTGAAGCTTTCTTT.

The CDR3 DNA reads TGTGCCAGCAGCCCGGGACTAGCAGGGGGGAGGGGGAATACGCAGTATTTT. Its protein is CASSPGLAGGRGNTQYF. V gene TRBV5-6 combines with J gene TRBJ2-3, with 9 bases fitting TRBD2. This CDR3 comprises 17 residues. V trimming: 4 bases; J trimming: 7 bases; junction bases outside the gene matches: 16. The germline gives CDR1 SGHDT, CDR2 YYEEEE.

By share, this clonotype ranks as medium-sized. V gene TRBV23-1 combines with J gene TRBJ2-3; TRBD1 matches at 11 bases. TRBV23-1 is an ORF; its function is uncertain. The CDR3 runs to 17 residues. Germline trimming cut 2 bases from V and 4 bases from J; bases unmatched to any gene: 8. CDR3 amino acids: CASSQLQGQGVADTQYF. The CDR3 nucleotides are TGCGCCAGCAGTCAACTCCAGGGACAGGGGGTCGCAGATACGCAGTATTTT.

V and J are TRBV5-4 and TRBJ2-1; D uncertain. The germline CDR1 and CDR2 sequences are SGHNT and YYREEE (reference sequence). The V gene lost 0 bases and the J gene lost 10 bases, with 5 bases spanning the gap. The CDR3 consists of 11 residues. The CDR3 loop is CASSLEGEQFF. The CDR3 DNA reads TGTGCCAGCAGCTTGGAAGGGGAGCAGTTCTTC.

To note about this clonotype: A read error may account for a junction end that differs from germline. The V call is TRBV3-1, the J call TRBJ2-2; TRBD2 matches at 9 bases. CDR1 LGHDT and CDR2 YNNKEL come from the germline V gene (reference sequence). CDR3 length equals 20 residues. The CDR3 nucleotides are TGTGCCAGCAGTCATATCGAGGCCCTAGCGGGACCGGGGAACACCGGGGGGCTGTTTTTC. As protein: CASSHIEALAGPGNTGGLFF.

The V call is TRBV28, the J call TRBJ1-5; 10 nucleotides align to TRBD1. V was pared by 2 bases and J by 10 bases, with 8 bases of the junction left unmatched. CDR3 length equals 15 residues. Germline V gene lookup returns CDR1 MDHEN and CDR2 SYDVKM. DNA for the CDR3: TGTGCCAGCAGTTTAATGCAAGACAGGGGGCAACCCCAGCATTTT. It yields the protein CASSLMQDRGQPQHF.

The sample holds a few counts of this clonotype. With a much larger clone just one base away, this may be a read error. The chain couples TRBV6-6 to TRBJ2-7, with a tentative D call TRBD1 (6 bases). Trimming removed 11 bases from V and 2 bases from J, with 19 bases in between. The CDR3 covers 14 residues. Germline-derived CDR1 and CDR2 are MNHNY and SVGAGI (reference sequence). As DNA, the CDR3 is TGTGCCGGTTCCCCGGGCAGGGGTACCTACGAGCAGTACTTC. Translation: CAGSPGRGTYEQYF.

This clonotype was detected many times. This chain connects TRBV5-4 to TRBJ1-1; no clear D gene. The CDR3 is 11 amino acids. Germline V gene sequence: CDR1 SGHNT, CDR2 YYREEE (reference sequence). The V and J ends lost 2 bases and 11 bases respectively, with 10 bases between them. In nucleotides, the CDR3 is TGTGCCAGCAGCTTCCGGGGAGACGCTTTCTTT. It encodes CASSFRGDAFF.

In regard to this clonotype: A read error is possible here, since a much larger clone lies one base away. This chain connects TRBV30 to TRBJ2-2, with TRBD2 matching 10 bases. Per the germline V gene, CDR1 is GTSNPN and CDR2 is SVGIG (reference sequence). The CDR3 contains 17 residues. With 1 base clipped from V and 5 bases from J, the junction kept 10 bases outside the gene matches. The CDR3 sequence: CAWSGLAGAKWTGELFF. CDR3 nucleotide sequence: TGTGCCTGGAGTGGTCTAGCGGGAGCAAAGTGGACCGGGGAGCTGTTTTTT. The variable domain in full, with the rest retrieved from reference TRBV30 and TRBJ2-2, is SQTIHQWPATLVQPVGSPLSLECTVEGTSNPNLYWYRQAAGRGLQLLFYSVGIGQISSEVPQNLSASRPQDRQFILSSKKLLLSDSGFYLCAWSGLAGAKWTGELFFGEGSRLTVL.

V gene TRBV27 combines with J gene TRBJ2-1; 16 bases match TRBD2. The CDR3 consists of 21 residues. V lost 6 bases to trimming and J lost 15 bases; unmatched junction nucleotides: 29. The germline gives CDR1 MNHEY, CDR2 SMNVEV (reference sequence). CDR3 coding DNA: TGTGCCAGCAGCATAAGGGACGCATCGGGACTAGCGGGAGGGCCTTTCGGTGGGCGGTTCTTC. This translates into CASSIRDASGLAGGPFGGRFF.

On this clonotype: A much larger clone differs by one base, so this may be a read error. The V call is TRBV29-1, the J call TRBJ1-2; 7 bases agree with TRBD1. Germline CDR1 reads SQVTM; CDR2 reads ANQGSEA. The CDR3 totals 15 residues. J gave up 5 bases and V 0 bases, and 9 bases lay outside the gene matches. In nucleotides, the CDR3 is TGCAGCGTTGAAGATCTGCAGGGGGTTAATTATGGCTACACCTTC. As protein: CSVEDLQGVNYGYTF. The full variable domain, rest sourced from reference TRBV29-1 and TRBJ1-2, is SAVISQKPSRDICQRGTSLTIQCQVDSQVTMMFWYRQQPGQSLTLIATANQGSEATYESGFVIDKFPISRPNLTFSTLTVSNMSPEDSSIYLCSVEDLQGVNYGYTFGSGTRLTVV.

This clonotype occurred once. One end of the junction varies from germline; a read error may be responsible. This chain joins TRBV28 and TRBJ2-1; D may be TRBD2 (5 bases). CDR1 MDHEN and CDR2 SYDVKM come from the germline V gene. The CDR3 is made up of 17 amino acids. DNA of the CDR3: TGTGCCAGCAGTTTCAATTGGGCTAGCAGATCCTACAGTGAGCAGTTCTTC. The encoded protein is CASSFNWASRSYSEQFF.